Following are 9 T cell receptor beta chains from one sample sequenced in a study of Graves' ophthalmopathy and Graves' hyperthyroidism. Investigators amplified TCR beta CDR3 regions from RNA transcripts. First-round RT-PCR used HTBI primers; second-round multiplex PCR followed. TCRdb itself ran the multiplex PCR reads through MiXCR, one entry per CDR3 protein. The table records approximately 380,000 distinct CDR3 sequences, approximately 21% of them present only once. Sequences were obtained from peripheral blood. The receptors derive from a woman aged 18-29 years with stable Graves' hyperthyroidism.

There are a few counts of this clonotype. Since a much larger clone is just one base distant, this may be a read error. CDR3 in DNA: TGTGCCTGGAGTGTACGGGGGCAGGGACCCACCGGGGAGCTGTGTTTT. It codes for CAWSVRGQGPTGELCF. The V and J genes are TRBV30 and TRBJ2-2; D might be TRBD1 or TRBD2, each matching 6 bases. The germline V gene encodes CDR1 GTSNPN and CDR2 SVGIG (reference sequence). The CDR3 consists of 16 residues. Full variable domain (remainder filled in from reference TRBV30 and TRBJ2-2): SQTIHQWPATLVQPVGSPLSLECTVEGTSNPNLYWYRQAAGRGLQLLFYSVGIGQISSEVPQNLSASRPQDRQFILSSKKLLLSDSGFYLCAWSVRGQGPTGELCFGEGSRLTVL.

The rearrangement links TRBV13 to TRBJ1-6, with TRBD1 identical over 9 bases. Germline V CDR1 and CDR2: PRHDT, FYEKMQ (reference sequence). The CDR3 totals 18 residues. V was pared by 2 bases and J by 3 bases, with 8 bases of the junction left unmatched. The CDR3 protein is CASSLMGQGIGYNSPLHF. DNA of the CDR3: TGTGCCAGCAGCTTAATGGGACAGGGTATTGGCTATAATTCACCCCTCCACTTT.

This clonotype was observed at least ten times. This chain links TRBV5-1 with TRBJ2-7; 8 bases agree with TRBD1. This CDR3 comprises 13 residues. J gave up 4 bases and V 9 bases, and 9 bases lay outside the gene matches. The germline V gene has CDR1 SGHRS and CDR2 YFSETQ. The CDR3 is CATPDRALYEQYF. CDR3 nucleotides: TGCGCCACCCCGGACAGGGCCTTATACGAGCAGTACTTC. The full variable domain, with the rest looked up from reference TRBV5-1 and TRBJ2-7, is KAGVTQTPRYLIKTRGQQVTLSCSPISGHRSVSWYQQTPGQGLQFLFEYFSETQRNKGNFPGRFSGRQFSNSRSEMNVSTLELGDSALYLCATPDRALYEQYFGPGTRLTVT.

CDR3 bases: TGTGCCAGCGGACAGTTGGGGAATCAGCCCCAGCATTTT. This gives the protein CASGQLGNQPQHF. V usage is TRBV6-1 and J usage is TRBJ1-5, with D perhaps TRBD1 (6 bases). The CDR3 consists of 13 residues. The germline CDR1 and CDR2 sequences are MNHNS and SASEGT. Between the trimmed V and J ends, which lost 8 bases and 4 bases, there was a span of 12 bases.

The sample holds many counts of this clonotype. The chain recombines TRBV20-1 with TRBJ2-7; 12 bases align to TRBD2. Germline assignment: CDR1 DFQATT and CDR2 SNEGSKA (reference sequence). The CDR3 runs to 15 residues. V dropped 6 bases and J dropped 2; count of bases not matched to a gene: 8. In nucleotides, the CDR3 is TGCAGTGCCAGCCCTCGACTAGCGGGAGCCTACGAGCAGTACTTC. It translates to CSASPRLAGAYEQYF.

With respect to this clonotype: Given a much more abundant clone one base away, this may be a read error. The gene calls are TRBV4-2 and TRBJ2-7; D remains unclear. Per germline, CDR1 LGHNA and CDR2 YNFKEQ. The length of the CDR3 is 15 residues. CDR3 bases: TGTGCCAGCATCCAAGCACCCACCGGCTCCTACGAGCAGTACTTC. Translated, it gives CASIQAPTGSYEQYF.

This clonotype showed up many times. V usage is TRBV3-1 and J usage is TRBJ1-2, with D tentatively TRBD1 (6 bases). V was pared by 1 base and J by 5 bases, with 8 bases between. The germline V gene has CDR1 LGHDT and CDR2 YNNKEL (reference sequence). The CDR3 totals 13 residues. For the CDR3, the DNA is TGTGCCAGCAGCCAAGGGCAGGGGTATGGCTACACCTTC. This sequence encodes CASSQGQGYGYTF. Full variable domain (remainder filled in from reference TRBV3-1 and TRBJ1-2): DTAVSQTPKYLVTQMGNDKSIKCEQNLGHDTMYWYKQDSKKFLKIMFSYNNKELIINETVPNRFSPKSPDKAHLNLHINSLELGDSAVYFCASSQGQGYGYTFGSGTRLTVV.

In its sample, this clonotype was seen a few times. The junction departs from germline at one end; a sequencing error may be responsible. The V gene is TRBV29-1, the J gene TRBJ1-2; D gene ambiguous. The length of the CDR3 is 11 residues. Germline assignment: CDR1 SQVTM and CDR2 ANQGSEA. The CDR3 sequence: CGVEKGHGYTF. The CDR3 nucleotides read TGCGGCGTTGAAAAAGGACATGGCTACACCTTC.

This clonotype was found a few times. The chain links TRBV4-1 to TRBJ2-7; 11 bases map to TRBD2. Germline V lookup: CDR1 MGHRA, CDR2 YSYEKL. CDR3 length: 13 residues. V lost 4 bases and J lost 6; bases outside the gene matches: 2. CDR3 nucleotides: TGCGCCAGCAGCCGAGGGACTAGCGGCGAGCAGTACTTC. Translation: CASSRGTSGEQYF.